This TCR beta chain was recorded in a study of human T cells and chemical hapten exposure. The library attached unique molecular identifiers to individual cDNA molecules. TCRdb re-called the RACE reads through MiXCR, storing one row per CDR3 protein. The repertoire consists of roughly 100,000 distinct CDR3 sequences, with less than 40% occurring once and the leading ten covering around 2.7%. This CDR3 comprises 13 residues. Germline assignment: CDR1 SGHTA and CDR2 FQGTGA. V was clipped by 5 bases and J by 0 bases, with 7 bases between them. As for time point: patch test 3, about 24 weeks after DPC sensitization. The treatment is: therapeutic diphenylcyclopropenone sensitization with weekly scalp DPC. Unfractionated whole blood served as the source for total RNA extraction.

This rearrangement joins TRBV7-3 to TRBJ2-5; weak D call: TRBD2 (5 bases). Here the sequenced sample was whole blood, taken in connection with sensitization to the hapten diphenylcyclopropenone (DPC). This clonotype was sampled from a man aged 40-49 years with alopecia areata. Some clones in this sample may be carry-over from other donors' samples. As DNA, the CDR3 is TGTGCCAGCAGCCCGGACTACCAAGAGACCCAGTACTTC. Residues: CASSPDYQETQYF.